This T cell receptor beta chain was observed in a study of blood T cell repertoires in COVID-19. Background on the study: Acute and convalescent COVID-19 specimens originated in the United States, Italy and Spain. PBMCs, B-cell-depleted T cells, or T cells provided the cDNA or gDNA that made up the material.

This CDR3 comprises 14 residues. Germline assignment: CDR1 SGDLS and CDR2 YYNGEE. The ends were cut back, 8 bases at V and 7 bases at J, with 18 bases in the middle. Methods used by the authors: From reference gene primer amplification, estimates of nucleated cell counts were derived. Repertoires were generated with immunoSEQ multiplex PCR, while TCRdb's copy carries only in-frame clones and drops some. V and J calls and clone size come straight from that table; D and trimming were deduced from the DNA. The profile covers over 50,000 clones, with approximately 80% appearing a single time and approximately 15% taken by the ten largest.

Material for sequencing was peripheral blood. The chain employs TRBV9 and TRBJ2-2, with D tentatively TRBD1 (6 bases). The clonotype comes from a human donor with active or convalescent COVID-19. The donor label of this sample is uncertain. The CDR3 DNA reads as TGTGCCAGTTCCCAATTCAGGGGAGACGGGGAGCTGTTTTTT. Translation: CASSQFRGDGELFF.